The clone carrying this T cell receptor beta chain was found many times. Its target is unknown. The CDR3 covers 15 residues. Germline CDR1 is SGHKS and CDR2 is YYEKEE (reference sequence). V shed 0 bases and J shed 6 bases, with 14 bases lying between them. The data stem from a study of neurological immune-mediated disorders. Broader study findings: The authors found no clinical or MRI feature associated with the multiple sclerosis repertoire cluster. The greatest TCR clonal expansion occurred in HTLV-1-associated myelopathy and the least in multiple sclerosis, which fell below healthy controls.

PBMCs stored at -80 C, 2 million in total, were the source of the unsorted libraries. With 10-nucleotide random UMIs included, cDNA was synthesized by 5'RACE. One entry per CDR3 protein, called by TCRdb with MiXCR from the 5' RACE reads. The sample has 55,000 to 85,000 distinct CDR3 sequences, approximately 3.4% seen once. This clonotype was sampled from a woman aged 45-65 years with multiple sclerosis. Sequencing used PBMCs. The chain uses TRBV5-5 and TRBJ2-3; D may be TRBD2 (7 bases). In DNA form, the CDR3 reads TGTGCCAGCAGCTTGGGGCGGGGGCTGTTCGATACGCAGTATTTT. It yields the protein CASSLGRGLFDTQYF.